One T cell receptor beta chain is described in this entry. What it recognizes is unknown. Germline-derived CDR1 and CDR2 are SGHNT and YENEEA. The CDR3 spans 11 residues. V lost 7 bases, J lost 8 bases, and 11 bases lay in between. This record belongs to a study of T cells after posttransplantation cyclophosphamide. The study, taken as a whole, reports: Later blood repertoires were often dominated by clones from the donor CD8+ memory compartment.

Control samples came 1 year after myeloablative marrow transplants with methotrexate plus calcineurin inhibitor. Here immunoSEQ multiplex PCR was the method, and the copy in TCRdb shows in-frame clones only, minus some. The table has about 10,000 clones, over 75% seen once. The clonotype was recovered from a male patient between 25 and 39 years old who received an allogeneic stem cell transplant from an unrelated donor, was CMV-positive, and had no GVHD. Some T cells may be provided by the graft donor. Material: PBMCs, obtained after an allogeneic stem cell transplant with a calcineurin inhibitor and methotrexate. The J gene is TRBJ1-2, the V gene TRBV11-3; D not certain. The CDR3 sequence: CASIVCRGYTF. DNA for the CDR3: TGTGCCAGCATCGTATGCAGGGGCTACACCTTC. Supplemented by reference TRBV11-3 and TRBJ1-2, the full variable domain reads EAGVVQSPRYKIIEKKQPVAFWCNPISGHNTLYWYLQNLGQGPELLIRYENEEAVDDSQLPKDRFSAERLKGVDSTLKIQPAELGDSAVYLCASIVCRGYTFGSGTRLTVV.